This T cell receptor beta chain originates from a study of T cells after yellow fever vaccination. Study-wide results and caveats: A large majority of primary-vaccination clones showed up again after the booster (approximately 95% CD4, approximately 90% CD8). The secondary T-cell response peaked on day 5, not day 15, but was weaker.

This CDR3 is built from 13 residues. Trimming stripped 2 bases from V and 2 bases from J, with 6 bases between. Germline V gene sequence: CDR1 SGHKS, CDR2 YYEKEE (reference sequence). The TCR cDNA carried a universal primer site and UMIs from 5'RACE template switching. A single record per CDR3 protein comes from TCRdb applying MiXCR to the 5' RACE reads. This sample has hundreds of thousands of distinct CDR3 sequences, with around a sixth found just once. Turning to this clonotype: The antigen is undetermined.

This clonotype was obtained from a young man who received the YFV17D yellow fever vaccine. Sequencing was performed on PBMCs, taken before the yellow fever booster vaccination. This sequence joins TRBV5-5 and TRBJ2-3, with D unclear. CDR3 sequence (DNA): TGTGCCAGCAGCTTTAGGAACACAGATACGCAGTATTTT. This translates into CASSFRNTDTQYF.